Here is one T cell receptor (beta chain) with its context. The data belong to a study of blood T cell repertoires in COVID-19. Measured with immunoSEQ multiplex PCR; TCRdb has only the in-frame clones, and not every one. The sample records 250,000 to 400,000 clones, about 87% being singletons. CDR1 is SGHTA, CDR2 FQGNSA, per germline. J was trimmed by 6 bases and V by 3 bases; bases with no gene match: 8. This CDR3 is 14 amino acids long. This TCR came from a woman between 25 and 40 years old with COVID-19, enrolled during active disease. Sequencing was carried out using peripheral blood. V usage is TRBV7-2 and J usage is TRBJ2-7, with 7 nucleotides matching TRBD2. CDR3 sequence reads: CASSFTLGGGEQYF. CDR3 nucleotide sequence: TGTGCCAGCAGCTTTACCCTGGGGGGGGGCGAGCAGTACTTC.